A selection of T cell receptor beta chains follows, all from one sample in a study of blood T cell repertoires in COVID-19. Sequencing was performed with immunoSEQ multiplex PCR; in TCRdb, only in-frame clones are kept and a portion is missing. The sample lists 100,000 to 150,000 clones; approximately 87% were seen once. The sample taken for sequencing was peripheral blood. Receptor source: a woman in her 70s with acute or convalescent COVID-19. The CDR3 runs from the conserved cysteine through the conserved F or W. The D gene is left open where the match is weak. Size values are once, few and many counts, or a class for expanded clones, and some rows have none.

clone_size j_call v_call d_call cdr3_nt cdr3_aa
. TRBJ2-4 TRBV5-1 TRBD2 TGCGCCAGCAGCCCGCGGGGGGTTGGCATTCAGTACTTC CASSPRGVGIQYF
few TRBJ1-2 TRBV28 TRBD1 TGTGCCAGCAGCCAAGACAGGGTCTATGGCTACACCTTC CASSQDRVYGYTF
. TRBJ1-2 TRBV6-5 . TGTGCCAGCAGTCGTCGGGATTTGGGTTGGAACGGCTACACCTTC CASSRRDLGWNGYTF
. TRBJ1-2 TRBV28 TRBD1 TGTGCCAGCGTGAGGACAGGGGGTGGAGGCTACACCTTC CASVRTGGGGYTF
. TRBJ1-5 TRBV30 . TGTGCCTGGAGCGGAAGGGGGGGCAAGGATCAGCCCCAGCATTTT CAWSGRGGKDQPQHF
. TRBJ2-5 TRBV9 . TGTGCCAGCAGCGCGGGGACTTCCGGGGCCCAAGAGACCCAGTACTTC CASSAGTSGAQETQYF
. TRBJ1-6 TRBV2 TRBD1 TGTGCCAGCAGTGTAGGACAGGGGGGGAATTCACCCCTCCACTTT CASSVGQGGNSPLHF
. TRBJ1-2 TRBV5-1 TRBD1 TGCGCCAGCAGCTGGACAGGGAAGGCTAACTATGGCTACACCTTC CASSWTGKANYGYTF
. TRBJ1-2 TRBV28 TRBD1 TGTGCCAGCAGTGTTACCGGGACAGGGAGCTATGGCTACACCTTC CASSVTGTGSYGYTF
. TRBJ2-2 TRBV19 . TGTGCCAGTAGTATACGTCCCCAACAGGGCGGGGAGCTGTTTTTT CASSIRPQQGGELFF
. TRBJ2-6 TRBV3-1/TRBV3-2 . TGTGCCAGCAGCCAATCCCTCTCTGGGGCCAACGTCCTGACTTTC CASSQSLSGANVLTF
. TRBJ1-6 TRBV18 . TGTGCCAGCTCACCCCGGGACACTGATTCACCCCTCCACTTT CASSPRDTDSPLHF